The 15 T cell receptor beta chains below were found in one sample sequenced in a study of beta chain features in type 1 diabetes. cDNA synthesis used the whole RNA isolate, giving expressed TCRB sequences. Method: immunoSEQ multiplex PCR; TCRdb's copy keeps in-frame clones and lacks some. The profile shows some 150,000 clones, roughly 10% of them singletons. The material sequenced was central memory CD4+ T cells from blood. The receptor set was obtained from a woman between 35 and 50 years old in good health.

The CDR3 sequence is CASSMEGARYNEQFF. The CDR3 bases are TGTGCCAGCAGTATGGAAGGGGCCCGGTACAATGAGCAGTTCTTC. J is TRBJ2-1 and V is TRBV6-6, with D possibly being TRBD1 (5 bases). V lost 5 bases and J 4 bases, leaving 15 bases between the germline ends. The CDR3 length is 15 residues. Per the germline V gene, CDR1 is MNHNY and CDR2 is SVGAGI (reference sequence).

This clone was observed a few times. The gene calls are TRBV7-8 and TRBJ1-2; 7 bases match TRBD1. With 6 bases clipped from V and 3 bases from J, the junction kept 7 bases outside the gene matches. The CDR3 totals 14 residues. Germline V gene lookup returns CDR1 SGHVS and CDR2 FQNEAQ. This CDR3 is CASSSTTGDYGYTF. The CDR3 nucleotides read TGTGCCAGCAGTTCAACAACAGGGGACTATGGCTACACCTTC.

The CDR3 bases are TGCGCCAGCCAGACCGCGACAGGGGTCGACGGGGAGCTGTTTTTT. It is translated as CASQTATGVDGELFF. The chain has TRBV5-1 and TRBJ2-2; 8 nucleotides align to TRBD1. With 7 bases clipped from V and 7 bases from J, the junction kept 12 bases outside the gene matches. CDR1 is SGHRS, CDR2 YFSETQ, per germline. This CDR3 spans 15 amino acids.

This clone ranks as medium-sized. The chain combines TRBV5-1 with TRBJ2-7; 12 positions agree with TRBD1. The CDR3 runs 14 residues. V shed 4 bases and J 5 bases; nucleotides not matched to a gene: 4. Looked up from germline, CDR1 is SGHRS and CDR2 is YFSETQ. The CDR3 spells CASSPGTGGNEQYF. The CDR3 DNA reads TGCGCCAGCAGCCCCGGGACAGGGGGCAACGAGCAGTACTTC.

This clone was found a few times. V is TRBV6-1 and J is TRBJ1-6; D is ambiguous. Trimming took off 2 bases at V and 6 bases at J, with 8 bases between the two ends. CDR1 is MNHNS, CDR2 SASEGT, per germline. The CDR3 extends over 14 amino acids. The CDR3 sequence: CASSEFTANSPLHF. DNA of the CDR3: TGTGCCAGCAGTGAATTTACAGCTAATTCACCCCTCCACTTT.

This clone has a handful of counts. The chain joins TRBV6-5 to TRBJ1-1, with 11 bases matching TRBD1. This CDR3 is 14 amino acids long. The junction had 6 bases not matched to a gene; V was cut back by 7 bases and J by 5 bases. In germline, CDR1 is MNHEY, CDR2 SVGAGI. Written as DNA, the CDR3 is TGTGCCAGCATCGGACAGGGGGCTTTTACTGAAGCTTTCTTT. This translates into CASIGQGAFTEAFF.

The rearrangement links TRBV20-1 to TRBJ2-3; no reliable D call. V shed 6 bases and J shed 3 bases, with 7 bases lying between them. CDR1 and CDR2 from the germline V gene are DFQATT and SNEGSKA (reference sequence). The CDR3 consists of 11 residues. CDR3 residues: CSAPRTDTQYF. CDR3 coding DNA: TGCAGTGCCCCTAGAACAGATACGCAGTATTTT.

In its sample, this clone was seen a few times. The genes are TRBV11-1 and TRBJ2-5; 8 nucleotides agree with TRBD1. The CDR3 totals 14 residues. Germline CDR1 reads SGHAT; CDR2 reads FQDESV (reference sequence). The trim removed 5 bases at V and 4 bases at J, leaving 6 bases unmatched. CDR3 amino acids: CASSHFTGGETQYF. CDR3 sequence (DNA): TGTGCCAGCAGCCACTTCACAGGGGGAGAGACCCAGTACTTC. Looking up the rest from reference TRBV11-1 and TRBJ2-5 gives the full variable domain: EAEVAQSPRYKITEKSQAVAFWCDPISGHATLYWYRQILGQGPELLVQFQDESVVDDSQLPKDRFSAERLKGVDSTLKIQPAELGDSAMYLCASSHFTGGETQYFGPGTRLLVL.

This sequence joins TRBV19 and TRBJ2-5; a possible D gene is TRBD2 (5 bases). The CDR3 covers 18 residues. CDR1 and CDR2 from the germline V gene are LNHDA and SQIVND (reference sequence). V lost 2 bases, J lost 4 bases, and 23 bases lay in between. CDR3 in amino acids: CASSILPSHTRSGETQYF. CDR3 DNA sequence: TGTGCCAGTAGTATATTGCCCTCGCATACTAGATCGGGAGAGACCCAGTACTTC.

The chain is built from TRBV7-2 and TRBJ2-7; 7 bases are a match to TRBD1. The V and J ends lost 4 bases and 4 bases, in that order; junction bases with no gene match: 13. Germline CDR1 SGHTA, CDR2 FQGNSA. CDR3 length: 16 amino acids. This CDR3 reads CASSYTSAGGIYEQYF. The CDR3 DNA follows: TGTGCCAGCAGCTACACCTCGGCAGGGGGAATTTACGAGCAGTACTTC.

The CDR3 reads CASSPGTGAADTQYF. In DNA form, the CDR3 reads TGTGCCAGCTCACCCGGGACAGGGGCCGCAGATACGCAGTATTTT. This sequence joins TRBV18 and TRBJ2-3; 10 bases line up with TRBD1. Losses at the gene ends were 3 bases for V and 4 bases for J; bases not matched to a gene: 4. CDR3 length equals 15 residues. CDR1 KGHSH and CDR2 LQKENI come from the germline V gene.

The CDR3 spells CASRPGGSSYNEQFF. CDR3 bases: TGTGCCAGCAGGCCGGGGGGGAGCTCCTACAATGAGCAGTTCTTC. The chain joins TRBV6-5 to TRBJ2-1; 8 bases align to TRBD2. Germline V gene data show CDR1 as MNHEY and CDR2 as SVGAGI. V lost 6 bases, J lost 0 bases, and 4 bases stayed unmatched. This CDR3 has 15 residues.

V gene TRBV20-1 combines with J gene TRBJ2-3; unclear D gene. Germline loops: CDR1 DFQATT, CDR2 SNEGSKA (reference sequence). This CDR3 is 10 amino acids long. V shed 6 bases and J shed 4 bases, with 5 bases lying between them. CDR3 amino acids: CSAISDTQYF. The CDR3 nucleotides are TGCAGTGCCATTTCAGATACGCAGTATTTT.

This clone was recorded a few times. The CDR3 reads CASSPGGDYGYTF. The DNA of the CDR3 is TGTGCCAGCAGCCCCGGGGGGGACTATGGCTACACCTTC. V and J are TRBV5-4 and TRBJ1-2, with D tentatively TRBD1 (5 bases). The length of the CDR3 is 13 residues. V gave up 4 bases and J gave up 3 bases, with 10 bases separating them. Germline V gives CDR1 SGHNT, CDR2 YYREEE (reference sequence).

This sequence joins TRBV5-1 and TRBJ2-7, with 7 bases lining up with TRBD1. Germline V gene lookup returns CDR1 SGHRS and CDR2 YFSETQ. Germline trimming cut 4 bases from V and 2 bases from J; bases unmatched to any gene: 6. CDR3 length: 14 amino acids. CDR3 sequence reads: CASSARQGPYEQYF. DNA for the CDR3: TGCGCCAGCAGCGCCCGACAGGGTCCCTACGAGCAGTACTTC.